This TCR beta chain came from a study of cytomegalovirus exposure and HLA in healthy donors. Produced via immunoSEQ multiplex PCR; TCRdb's table is partial and in-frame only. Among about 98,000 clones, about 90% were seen once, and the ten largest hold 6.3%. V trimming: 2 bases; J trimming: 3 bases; junction bases outside the gene matches: 9. The CDR3 is 17 residues long. Germline V CDR1 and CDR2: SGHNT, YYREEE (reference sequence). This rearrangement joins TRBV5-4 to TRBJ2-7; 12 positions agree with TRBD2. The sequenced sample consisted of PBMCs. This clonotype was obtained from a man aged 18 to 29 in good health and CMV-seropositive. CDR3 residues: CASSFPRTSGAGYEQYF. The DNA for the CDR3 is TGTGCCAGCAGCTTCCCCCGGACTAGCGGGGCTGGCTACGAGCAGTACTTC.